This T cell receptor beta chain originates from a study of T-cell memory formation after mild COVID-19 (dated by TCRdb to the early 2020s). Turning to the overall study: Most TCR sequence clusters were specific to one of the two donors. Longitudinal TCRalpha and TCRbeta repertoire sequencing tracked T-cell clones expanding and contracting after mild COVID-19 in two donors. Two young, previously healthy adult volunteers, one female and one male, were included in the cohort.

These reads were obtained on an Illumina NovaSeq 6000. Using 5'RACE with constant-segment primers, TCRalpha and TCRbeta cDNA libraries were constructed, with sample barcodes and unique molecular identifiers added in the process. Trizol reagent was used to extract RNA from every sample. The libraries were amplified in two PCR steps, and the second step added a second sample barcode and Illumina TruSeq adapters. Libraries were sequenced on an Illumina NovaSeq with 2 x 150 bp paired-end reads. Per the original workflow: Reads were demultiplexed and collapsed into UMI-guided consensus sequences with migec v1.2.7. Using mixcr v2.1.11, UMI consensuses were aligned to TRA and TRB V and J templates and then assembled into clonotypes. A clonotype was counted as expanded or contracted only when both edgeR and NoisET called the clonotype significant, with the noise models trained on biological replicates. For edgeR calls, a false discovery rate-adjusted p below 0.01 and a log2 fold-change threshold of 1 were applied. PCA with hierarchical clustering of max-normalized trajectories of the 1000 most abundant clonotypes was used as exploratory dynamics analysis. Each responding clone was given a CD4 or CD8 phenotype based on the CD4+ and CD8+ repertoires, which had been sequenced separately. TCRdb handled the public reads itself, with Q25 trimming in fastp and clone calling in MiXCR, and kept productive beta chains. CDR3 protein sequences are deduplicated, and each keeps its most common genes and DNA. Here the V and J calls rest on TCRdb's processing, not on the authors' analysis. The sample profile shows roughly 150,000 distinct CDR3 sequences; roughly 15% of them were found once. Roughly 15% of the sample is taken by the ten largest.

This clonotype was found a few times. What this receptor recognizes is not known. Base qualities are not provided; no much larger clone lies one nucleotide away. Ficoll-Paque density gradient centrifugation was the method used to isolate PBMCs. Based on the germline V gene, the CDR1 and CDR2 sequences are MGHDK and SYGVNS. The junction shows trimming of 2 bases on V and 14 bases on J, plus 16 bases between the germline ends. The CDR3 holds 14 amino acids from the cysteine to the phenylalanine. Only the CDR3 DNA is retained, 42 bases long and in frame from the first base. Broader findings and caveats from the paper: SARS-CoV-2 specificity of the second-wave clones peaking on day 37 was not confirmed. Contracting CD4+ clones were located mainly in the CM and EM memory subsets, whereas CD8+ clones were found to be enriched in EMRA. The detection of some responding clones in pre-infection memory suggests that pre-existing cross-reactive memory T cells joined the SARS-CoV-2 response. The study covered only a couple of mild cases, and larger cohorts including severe cases with pre-infection samples were considered necessary. Clones that contracted from day 15 to 85 showed balanced CD4/CD8 phenotypes, whereas a second wave of clones that expanded from day 15 to 37 leaned towards CD4+.

Sequencing was performed on PBMCs or a T cell subset sorted from them (not recorded which). This clonotype was sampled from an adult woman who had mild COVID-19 (a few samples of this study predate the infection). The sample titles of this study are shuffled in the database, so cell type and time point are left out; the donor was told from shared clones. This chain is built from TRBV25-1 and TRBJ1-6; the D gene remains uncertain. The nucleotide sequence reads TGTGCCAGCAGTGAAACCGGGAGATTTTGGGCCCTCCACTTT. Translated, this gives CASSETGRFWALHF.